The T cell receptor beta chain described here comes from a study of cytomegalovirus exposure and HLA in healthy donors. The wider study: In a previous analysis, more than 90 million unique TCR beta sequences were found from about 190 million T cells.

The PCR ran on 60 Vbeta and 13 Jbeta primers. Sequencing used immunoSEQ multiplex PCR; TCRdb keeps in-frame clones, though not all of them. The sample carries 170,000 or so clones, just under 80% recorded once. Notes on this clone: What it binds is not known.

As for the donors, each was a healthy bone marrow donor. Findings and caveats of the study: Within an earlier analysis, most TCR beta V segments proved productive either about 87% or about 30% of the time.

The ends were cut back, 2 bases at V and 9 bases at J, with 23 bases in the middle. This CDR3 spans 16 amino acids. Germline CDR1 reads MDHEN; CDR2 reads SYDVKM. The receptor's source is a woman aged 50 to 60 in good health and CMV-seropositive. The genes are TRBV28 and TRBJ2-7; tentatively, D is TRBD1 (6 bases). Sequenced: PBMCs. CDR3 loop: CASSLETGRGLRGQYF. CDR3 coding DNA: TGTGCCAGCAGTTTAGAGACAGGCAGAGGGCTACGAGGGCAGTACTTC.